This T cell receptor (beta chain) was documented in a study of T cell changes during pregnancy in multiple sclerosis. CDR1 is MGHRA and CDR2 is YSYEKL in the germline V gene. CDR3 length equals 13 residues. V was clipped by 2 bases and J by 7 bases, with 12 bases between them. Profiling relied on immunoSEQ multiplex PCR, and the TCRdb table lists in-frame clones only, not all of them. The sample yields tens of thousands of clones, 90% to 95% seen once. V and J are TRBV4-1 and TRBJ2-7; D ambiguous. The material sequenced was peripheral blood, taken in the first trimester of pregnancy. This receptor was taken from a female donor in good health, enrolled as a control in a pregnancy study. CDR3 coding DNA: TGCGCCAGCAGCCAACTGAGTTTGAGGGAGCAGTACTTC. It is translated as CASSQLSLREQYF.